What follows describes a single T cell receptor beta chain. The antigen remains undetermined. This record belongs to a study of T-cell memory formation after mild COVID-19. Broader study findings: Some clones that responded were present in memory (sampled pre-infection), which suggests cross-reactive memory joined. Contracting CD4+ clones lay largely in CM and EM, with CD8+ ones residing in EMRA.

V was shortened by 2 bases and J by 0 bases, with 8 bases between the two germline ends. The CDR3 runs to 14 residues. Germline CDR1 SQVTM, CDR2 ANQGSEA. A single record per CDR3 protein comes from TCRdb applying MiXCR to the 5' RACE reads. The table lists nearly 110,000 distinct CDR3 sequences, 9.5% to 15% of them singletons. Specimen: PBMCs or a T cell subset sorted from them (not recorded which). The chain uses TRBV29-1 and TRBJ2-1; D unresolved. The TCR was taken from an adult woman who had mild COVID-19 (a few samples of this study predate the infection). Cell type and time point are not known. The CDR3 coding sequence is TGCAGCGTTGAACTGGCCAACTCCTACAATGAGCAGTTCTTC. Encoded protein: CSVELANSYNEQFF.